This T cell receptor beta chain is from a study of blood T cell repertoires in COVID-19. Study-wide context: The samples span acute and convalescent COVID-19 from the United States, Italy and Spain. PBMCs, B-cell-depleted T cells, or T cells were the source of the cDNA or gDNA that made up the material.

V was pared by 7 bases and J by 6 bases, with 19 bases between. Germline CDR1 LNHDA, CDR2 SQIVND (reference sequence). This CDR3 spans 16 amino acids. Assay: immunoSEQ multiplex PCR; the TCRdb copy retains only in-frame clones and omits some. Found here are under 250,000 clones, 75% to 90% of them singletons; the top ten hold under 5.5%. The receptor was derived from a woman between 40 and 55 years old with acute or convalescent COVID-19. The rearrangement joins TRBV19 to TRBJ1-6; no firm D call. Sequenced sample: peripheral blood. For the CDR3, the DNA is TGTGCCAGTAAGCCGATGGGGAGAGGCGGTAATTCACCCCTCCACTTT. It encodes CASKPMGRGGNSPLHF. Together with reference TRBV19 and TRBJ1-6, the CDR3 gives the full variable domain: DGGITQSPKYLFRKEGQNVTLSCEQNLNHDAMYWYRQDPGQGLRLIYYSQIVNDFQKGDIAEGYSVSREKKESFPLTVTSAQKNPTAFYLCASKPMGRGGNSPLHFGNGTRLTVT.